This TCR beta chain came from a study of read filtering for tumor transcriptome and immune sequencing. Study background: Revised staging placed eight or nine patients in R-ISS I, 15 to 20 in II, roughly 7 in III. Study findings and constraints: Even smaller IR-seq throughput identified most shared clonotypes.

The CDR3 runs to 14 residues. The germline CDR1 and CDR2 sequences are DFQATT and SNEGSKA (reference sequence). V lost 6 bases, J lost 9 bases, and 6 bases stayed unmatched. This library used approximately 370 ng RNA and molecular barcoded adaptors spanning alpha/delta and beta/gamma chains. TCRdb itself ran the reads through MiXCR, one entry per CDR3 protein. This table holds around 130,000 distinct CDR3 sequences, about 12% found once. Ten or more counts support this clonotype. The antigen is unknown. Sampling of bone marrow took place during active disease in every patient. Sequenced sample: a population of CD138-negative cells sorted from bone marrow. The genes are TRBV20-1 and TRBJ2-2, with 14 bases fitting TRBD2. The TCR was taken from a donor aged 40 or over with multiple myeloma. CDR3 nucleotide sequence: TGCAGTGCCCGGACTAGCGGGAGGAAACGGGAGCTGTTTTTT. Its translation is CSARTSGRKRELFF.